Reported below is one TCR beta chain. Its specific antigen is unknown. The sample holds no much larger clone one base away, and base qualities are not on file. TCRbeta CDR3 regions were amplified from genomic DNA by means of the immunoSEQ Assay, a bias-controlled multiplex PCR. On the study's bioinformatics: The number of nucleated cells in each sample was estimated from the amplification of reference gene primers within the assay. Sequence reads were collapsed and filtered to measure the absolute abundance of every unique TCRbeta CDR3 rearrangement. Productive Simpson clonality was computed per sample as the square root of Simpson's diversity index over productive rearrangements. TCRdb took over this immuneACCESS table, retaining in-frame rearrangements with V and J assigned. Such tables are incomplete; in checked studies, under half of the missing clones stem from an unresolved V gene, and the remainder is unexplained. V and J calls and clone size are those listed in that table; D and trimming were worked out from the DNA. The sample yields roughly 150,000 clones; more than 65% were counted once. Of the sample, under 13% is held by the ten largest clones.

The sample belongs to a study of blood T cell repertoires in COVID-19 (dated by TCRdb to about 2020). About the study as a whole: The collaborator samples originated in the United States, Italy and Spain and spanned the acute and convalescent phases of COVID-19. The samples were drawn from the first 160 participants of the ongoing ImmuneRACE study and from 950 to 1,500 subjects provided by 6 global collaborators. Subjects who had been exposed to COVID-19, were actively infected with it, or had recovered from it provided the deeply sampled blood TCRbeta repertoires that made up the dataset. A de-identified subject ID, COVID-19 status, age in years and sex were almost always included in the sample metadata. HLA class I and class II types, where available, came from metadata supplied by the sample provider rather than from assay-based typing. The material from the prospective study consisted of cDNA or gDNA derived from T cells, B-cell-depleted T cells, or PBMCs. The repertoires were released in a freely available public database intended as a resource for research on the immune response to SARS-CoV-2.

General findings and caveats noted by the study authors: The quantity of clinical and demographic metadata differed by source and by participant and was supplied without curation.

Taken from the germline V gene, the CDR1 and CDR2 loops are MNHEY and SVGEGT. Measured from the cysteine to the phenylalanine, the CDR3 is 15 residues long. Only the CDR3 DNA is retained, 45 bases long and in frame from the first base. V loses 2 bases, J loses 3 bases, and the germline ends lie 11 bases apart. Whole blood was collected in K2EDTA tubes by collaborating institutions according to the institutions' own protocols. For TCRbeta analysis, collaborator samples were shipped as frozen whole blood, as isolated PBMCs, or as DNA extracted from either sample type. This receptor chain uses TRBV6-2 or TRBV6-3 and TRBJ1-5, with no D gene named confidently. This clonotype was obtained from a man aged 65 to 79 with active or convalescent COVID-19. The sample was peripheral blood. The DNA sequence is given as TGTGCCAGCAGTTACGTCGCAGTCTTCAATCAGCCCCAGCATTTT. This is translated as CASSYVAVFNQPQHF.